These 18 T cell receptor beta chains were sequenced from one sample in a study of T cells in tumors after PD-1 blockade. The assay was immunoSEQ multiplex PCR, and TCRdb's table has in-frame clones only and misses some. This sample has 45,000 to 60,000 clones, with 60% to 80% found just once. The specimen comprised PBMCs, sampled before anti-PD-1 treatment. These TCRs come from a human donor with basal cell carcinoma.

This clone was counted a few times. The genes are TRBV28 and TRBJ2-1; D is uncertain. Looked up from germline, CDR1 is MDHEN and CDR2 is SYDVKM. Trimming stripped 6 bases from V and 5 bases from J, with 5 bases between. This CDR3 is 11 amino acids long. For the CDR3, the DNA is TGTGCCAGCAGGCAACACAATGAGCAGTTCTTC. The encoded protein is CASRQHNEQFF.

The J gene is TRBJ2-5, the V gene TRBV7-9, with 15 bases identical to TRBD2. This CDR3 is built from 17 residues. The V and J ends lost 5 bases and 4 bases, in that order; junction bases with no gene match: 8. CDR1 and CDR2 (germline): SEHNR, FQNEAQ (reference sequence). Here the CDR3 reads CASSRTSGRALGETQYF. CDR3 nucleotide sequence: TGTGCCAGCAGCCGGACTAGCGGGAGGGCCCTCGGAGAGACCCAGTACTTC.

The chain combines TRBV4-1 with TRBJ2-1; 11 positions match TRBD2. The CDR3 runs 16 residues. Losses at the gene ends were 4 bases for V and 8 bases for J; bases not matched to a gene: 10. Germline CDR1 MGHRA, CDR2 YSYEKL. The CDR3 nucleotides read TGCGCCAGCAGCCCCTCCCCTAGCGGGGGGTTCCATGAGCAGTTCTTC. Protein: CASSPSPSGGFHEQFF.

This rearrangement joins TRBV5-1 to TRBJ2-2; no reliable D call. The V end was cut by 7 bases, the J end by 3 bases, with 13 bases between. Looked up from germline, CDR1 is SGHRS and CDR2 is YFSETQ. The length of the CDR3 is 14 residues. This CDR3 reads CASGDSQHTGELFF. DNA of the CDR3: TGCGCCAGCGGCGATTCCCAACACACCGGGGAGCTGTTTTTT.

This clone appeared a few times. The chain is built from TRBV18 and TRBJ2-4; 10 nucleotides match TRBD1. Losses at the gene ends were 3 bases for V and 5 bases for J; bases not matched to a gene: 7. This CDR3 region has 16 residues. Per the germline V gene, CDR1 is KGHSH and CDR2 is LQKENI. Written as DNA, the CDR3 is TGTGCCAGCTCACCCCCCGCCGGGACAGGGGAAAACATTCAGTACTTC. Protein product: CASSPPAGTGENIQYF.

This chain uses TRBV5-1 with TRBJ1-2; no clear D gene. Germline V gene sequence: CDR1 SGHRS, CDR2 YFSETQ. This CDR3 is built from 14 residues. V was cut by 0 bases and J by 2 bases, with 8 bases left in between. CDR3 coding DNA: TGCGCCAGCAGCTTGGACCAGTTGAACTATGGCTACACCTTC. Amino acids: CASSLDQLNYGYTF.

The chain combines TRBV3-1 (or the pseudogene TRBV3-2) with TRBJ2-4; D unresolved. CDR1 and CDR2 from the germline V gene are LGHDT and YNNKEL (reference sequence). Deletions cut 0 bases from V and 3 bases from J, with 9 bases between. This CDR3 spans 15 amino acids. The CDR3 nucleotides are TGTGCCAGCAGCCAAGATTTATACGGCAAAAACATTCAGTACTTC. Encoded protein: CASSQDLYGKNIQYF.

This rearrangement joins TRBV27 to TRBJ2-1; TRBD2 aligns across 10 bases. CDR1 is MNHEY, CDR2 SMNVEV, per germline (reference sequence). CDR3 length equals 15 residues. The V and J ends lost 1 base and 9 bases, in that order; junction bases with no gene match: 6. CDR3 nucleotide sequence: TGTGCCAGCAGTTTATTGCCTAGCGGGAGCGCTGAGCAGTTCTTC. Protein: CASSLLPSGSAEQFF.

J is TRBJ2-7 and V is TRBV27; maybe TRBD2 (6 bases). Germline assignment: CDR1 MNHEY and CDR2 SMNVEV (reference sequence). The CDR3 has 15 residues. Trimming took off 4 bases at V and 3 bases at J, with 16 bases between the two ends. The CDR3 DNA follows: TGTGCCAGCAGTTGGTCCCAGCGGGCGAGCTACGAGCAGTACTTC. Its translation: CASSWSQRASYEQYF.

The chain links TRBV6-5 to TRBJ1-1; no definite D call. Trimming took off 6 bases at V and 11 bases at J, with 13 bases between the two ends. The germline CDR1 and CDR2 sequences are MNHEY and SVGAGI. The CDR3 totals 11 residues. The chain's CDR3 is CASRYSRKAFF. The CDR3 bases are TGTGCCAGCAGGTACAGCAGGAAGGCTTTCTTT.

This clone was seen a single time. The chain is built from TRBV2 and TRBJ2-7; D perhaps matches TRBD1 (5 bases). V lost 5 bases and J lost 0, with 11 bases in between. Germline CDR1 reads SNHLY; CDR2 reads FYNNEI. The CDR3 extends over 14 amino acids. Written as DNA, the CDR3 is TGTGCCAGCAGTTACAGGTCAGCCTCCTACGAGCAGTACTTC. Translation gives CASSYRSASYEQYF. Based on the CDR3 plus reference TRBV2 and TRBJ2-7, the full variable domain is EPEVTQTPSHQVTQMGQEVILRCVPISNHLYFYWYRQILGQKVEFLVSFYNNEISEKSEIFDDQFSVERPDGSNFTLKIRSTKLEDSAMYFCASSYRSASYEQYFGPGTRLTVT.

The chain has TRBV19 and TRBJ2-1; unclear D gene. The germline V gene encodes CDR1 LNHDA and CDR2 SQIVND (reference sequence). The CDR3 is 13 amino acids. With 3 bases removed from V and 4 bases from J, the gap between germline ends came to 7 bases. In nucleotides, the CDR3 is TGTGCCAGTAGTATGAGCAGGTACAATGAGCAGTTCTTC. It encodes CASSMSRYNEQFF.

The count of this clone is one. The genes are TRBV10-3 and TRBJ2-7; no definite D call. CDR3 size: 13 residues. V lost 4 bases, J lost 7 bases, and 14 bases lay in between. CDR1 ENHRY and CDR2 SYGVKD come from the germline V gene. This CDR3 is CAISGNGMVEQYF. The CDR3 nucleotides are TGTGCCATCAGTGGGAACGGTATGGTGGAGCAGTACTTC.

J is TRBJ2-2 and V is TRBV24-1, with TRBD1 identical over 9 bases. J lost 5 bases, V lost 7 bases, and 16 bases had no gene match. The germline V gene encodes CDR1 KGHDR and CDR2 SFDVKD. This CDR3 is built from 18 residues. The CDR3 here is CATSPGGRQGGRTGELFF. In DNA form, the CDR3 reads TGTGCCACCAGCCCCGGAGGGAGACAGGGGGGAAGGACCGGGGAGCTGTTTTTT.

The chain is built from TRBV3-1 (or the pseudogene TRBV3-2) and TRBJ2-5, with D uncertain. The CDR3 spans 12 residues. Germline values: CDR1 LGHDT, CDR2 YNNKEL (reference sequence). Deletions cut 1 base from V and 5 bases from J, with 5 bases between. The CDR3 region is CASSQVPETQYF. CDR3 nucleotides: TGTGCCAGCAGCCAAGTTCCGGAGACCCAGTACTTC.

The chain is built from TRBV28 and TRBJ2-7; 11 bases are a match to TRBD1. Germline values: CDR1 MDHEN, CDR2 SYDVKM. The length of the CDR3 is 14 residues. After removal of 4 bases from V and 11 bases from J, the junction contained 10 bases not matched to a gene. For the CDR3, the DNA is TGTGCCAGCAGTTCCCCCGGGACAGGGGGGCACGAGTACTTC. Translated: CASSSPGTGGHEYF.

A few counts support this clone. The CDR3, as DNA: TGTGCCAGCAGCGCCACAGGGGGGAACCCCTATGGCTACACCTTC. Its translation: CASSATGGNPYGYTF. The chain links TRBV9 to TRBJ1-2; TRBD1 matches at 8 bases. The CDR3 is 15 amino acids. Per the germline V gene, CDR1 is SGDLS and CDR2 is YYNGEE. V was pared by 3 bases and J by 4 bases, with 8 bases of the junction left unmatched.

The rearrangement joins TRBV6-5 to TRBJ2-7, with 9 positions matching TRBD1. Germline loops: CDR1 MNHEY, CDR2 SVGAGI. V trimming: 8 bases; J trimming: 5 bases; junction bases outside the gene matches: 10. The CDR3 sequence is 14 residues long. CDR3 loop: CASLSRTGAHEQYF. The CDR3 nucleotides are TGTGCCAGCCTATCCAGGACAGGGGCCCACGAGCAGTACTTC.